This T cell receptor (beta chain) originates from a study of blood T cell repertoires in COVID-19. Whole-study context: The cDNA or gDNA used as material had been derived from T cells, B-cell-depleted T cells, or PBMCs.

As to this clone: In the same sample, other DNA sequences code for this CDR3.

TCRdb keeps only in-frame clones here, not all; method: immunoSEQ multiplex PCR. Of approximately 150,000 clones listed, roughly four fifths were seen once; the top ten hold 9.5% to 12%. The J segment lost 3 bases and the V segment lost 3 bases, leaving 3 bases of the junction unmatched. The CDR3 totals 14 residues. CDR1 SNHLY and CDR2 FYNNEI come from the germline V gene. Sample: peripheral blood. The origin of this receptor is a man aged 60 to 69 with active or convalescent COVID-19. The V call is TRBV2, the J call TRBJ2-7, with 9 bases matching TRBD2. The CDR3 DNA reads as TGTGCCAGCAGTGAGGCTAGCGGGGTCTACGAGCAGTACTTC. This sequence encodes CASSEASGVYEQYF.